The 31 T cell receptor beta chains below were found in one sample sequenced in a study of T-cell memory formation after mild COVID-19. TCRdb reprocessed the 5' RACE reads via MiXCR and lists one record per CDR3 protein. The repertoire has about 210,000 distinct CDR3 sequences, 10% of them found once; the top ten carry approximately 2.8%. Specimen: PBMCs or a T cell subset sorted from them (not recorded which). These receptor sequences come from a man between 18 and 35 years old who had mild COVID-19 (a few samples of this study predate the infection). Cell type and time point are not known.

The rearrangement links TRBV3-1 to TRBJ2-5; a weak D match, TRBD2 (5 bases). The ends were cut back, 0 bases at V and 1 base at J, with 12 bases in the middle. This CDR3 is built from 16 residues. CDR1 LGHDT and CDR2 YNNKEL come from the germline V gene (reference sequence). CDR3 nucleotide sequence: TGTGCCAGCAGCCAAGAATCACTAGGGAGCCAAGAGACCCAGTACTTC. Amino acid sequence: CASSQESLGSQETQYF.

The rearrangement links TRBV6-5 to TRBJ1-5; D is undetermined. The CDR3 has 16 amino acids. Trimming took off 6 bases at V and 6 bases at J, with 21 bases between the two ends. CDR1 is MNHEY and CDR2 is SVGAGI in the germline V gene. The DNA of the CDR3 is TGTGCCAGCAGCTCCCTCCCAGAGCCGGTTGCTCAGCCCCAGCATTTT. As protein: CASSSLPEPVAQPQHF.

The chain combines TRBV20-1 with TRBJ1-2; no firm D call. With 3 bases removed from V and 5 bases from J, the gap between germline ends came to 10 bases. CDR1 is DFQATT and CDR2 is SNEGSKA in the germline V gene (reference sequence). The CDR3 is 12 amino acids. CDR3 in amino acids: CSASREVYGYTF. The DNA of the CDR3 is TGCAGTGCTAGTCGGGAGGTGTATGGCTACACCTTC.

This clonotype showed up just a few times. The rearrangement joins TRBV9 to TRBJ2-7; 7 bases line up with TRBD1. The CDR3 is 15 amino acids. The germline V gene encodes CDR1 SGDLS and CDR2 YYNGEE. V lost 2 bases, J lost 2 bases, and 7 bases stayed unmatched. CDR3 bases: TGTGCCAGCAGCGTCCGGAGTGACAGGGCCTACGAGCAGTACTTC. It yields the protein CASSVRSDRAYEQYF.

This sequence joins TRBV6-1 and TRBJ1-2; tentatively, D is TRBD1 (6 bases). From germline, CDR1 is MNHNS and CDR2 SASEGT. The V end lost 5 bases, the J end lost 8 bases, and 21 bases lay between the germline ends. CDR3 length: 15 amino acids. The CDR3, as DNA: TGTGCCAGCAGTCTTTACCAGGGGTTAGACGGGGGCTACACCTTC. It codes for CASSLYQGLDGGYTF.

This clonotype appeared many times. V gene TRBV5-1 combines with J gene TRBJ2-5, with 13 bases matching TRBD2. The length of the CDR3 is 16 residues. Germline assignment: CDR1 SGHRS and CDR2 YFSETQ. Trimming cost V 4 bases and J 1 base; bases outside gene matches: 4. This CDR3 is CASSPGLAGTQETQYF. CDR3 in DNA: TGCGCCAGCAGCCCGGGACTAGCGGGGACCCAAGAGACCCAGTACTTC. The variable domain in full, with the rest retrieved from reference TRBV5-1 and TRBJ2-5, is KAGVTQTPRYLIKTRGQQVTLSCSPISGHRSVSWYQQTPGQGLQFLFEYFSETQRNKGNFPGRFSGRQFSNSRSEMNVSTLELGDSALYLCASSPGLAGTQETQYFGPGTRLLVL.

This chain joins TRBV28 and TRBJ2-7; D is perhaps TRBD1 (5 bases). The CDR3 is 14 amino acids. Trimming shortened V by 3 bases and J by 2 bases, and 11 bases separated the two germline ends. Germline loops: CDR1 MDHEN, CDR2 SYDVKM. CDR3 nucleotides: TGTGCCAGCAGTTTCGCAGGGTCCACCTACGAGCAGTACGTC. It translates to CASSFAGSTYEQYV.

The chain links TRBV6-2 or TRBV6-3 to TRBJ2-5, with D possibly matching TRBD1 (7 bases). V gave up 7 bases and J gave up 3 bases, with 9 bases separating them. The CDR3 is 12 amino acids. The germline gives CDR1 MNHEY, CDR2 SVGEGT. The CDR3 sequence is CASTRGEETQYF. In DNA, the CDR3 is TGTGCCAGCACCAGGGGGGAAGAGACCCAGTACTTC.

This clonotype was observed a handful of times. CDR3 in DNA: TGCGCCAGCAGCTTGGGGGAAAACAGGGGTTTTAATTCACCCCTCCACTTT. This gives the protein CASSLGENRGFNSPLHF. The genes are TRBV5-1 and TRBJ1-6; 7 nucleotides agree with TRBD1. The V segment lost 0 bases and the J segment 6 bases; nucleotides outside the gene matches: 9. The CDR3 length is 17 residues. Germline V gene sequence: CDR1 SGHRS, CDR2 YFSETQ.

This clonotype was seen only a few times. This chain connects TRBV3-1 to TRBJ1-1; D is uncertain. V was cut by 0 bases and J by 1 base, with 6 bases left in between. Germline lookup yields CDR1 LGHDT and CDR2 YNNKEL (reference sequence). The CDR3 is 14 amino acids. The CDR3 spells CASSQDSGNTEAFF. Written as DNA, the CDR3 is TGTGCCAGCAGCCAAGACTCCGGGAACACTGAAGCTTTCTTT. The full variable domain, completed using reference TRBV3-1 and TRBJ1-1, is DTAVSQTPKYLVTQMGNDKSIKCEQNLGHDTMYWYKQDSKKFLKIMFSYNNKELIINETVPNRFSPKSPDKAHLNLHINSLELGDSAVYFCASSQDSGNTEAFFGQGTRLTVV.

V is TRBV12-3 or TRBV12-4 and J is TRBJ1-5, with a weak D call TRBD1 (6 bases). V lost 6 bases and J lost 5, with 11 bases in between. This CDR3 spans 13 amino acids. The CDR3 DNA is TGTGCCAGCAGGAGGGGGGTAGATCAGCCCCAGCATTTT. Residues: CASRRGVDQPQHF.

This clonotype has more than one count but fewer than ten. The chain combines TRBV15 with TRBJ2-2, with D unclear. The CDR3 contains 14 residues. V dropped 0 bases and J dropped 4 bases, with 6 bases sitting between them. The V gene's germline CDR1 is LNHNV and CDR2 YYDKDF (reference sequence). The DNA of the CDR3 is TGTGCCACCAGCAGAGACCCGGGCACCGGGGAGCTGTTTTTT. This translates into CATSRDPGTGELFF.

This clonotype was found a few times. For the CDR3, the DNA is TGTGCCAGCAGTTACGTTCGCTCCGTCTGTCTAGGCGTC. Translating it yields CASSYVRSVCLGV. The chain joins TRBV6-2 or TRBV6-3 to TRBJ2-7; D is undetermined. This CDR3 is 13 amino acids long. Germline lookup yields CDR1 MNHEY and CDR2 SVGEGT.

This clonotype occurred a few times. The chain links TRBV25-1 to TRBJ2-5; D remains ambiguous. The CDR3 is 13 amino acids. Per germline, CDR1 MGHDK and CDR2 SYGVNS. The germline V and J ends were trimmed by 1 base and 3 bases, with 6 bases remaining between them. The CDR3 region is CASSEWQEETQYF. Here the CDR3 DNA reads TGTGCCAGCAGTGAATGGCAGGAAGAGACCCAGTACTTC.

V usage is TRBV4-3 and J usage is TRBJ2-6, with D possibly TRBD2 on 5 matching bases. The CDR3 totals 15 residues. V shed 3 bases and J shed 4 bases, with 10 bases lying between them. The germline V gene has CDR1 LGHNA and CDR2 YSLEER. CDR3 DNA sequence: TGCGCCAGCAGCCACGGGGATCTCGGGGCCAACGTCCTGACTTTC. It codes for CASSHGDLGANVLTF.

There are a few counts of this clonotype. This chain joins TRBV6-6 and TRBJ1-5, with TRBD1 matching over 7 bases. The V gene's germline CDR1 is MNHNY and CDR2 SVGAGI (reference sequence). J gave up 6 bases and V 6 bases, and 17 bases lay outside the gene matches. CDR3 size: 17 residues. CDR3 bases: TGTGCCAGCAGCTCTTTCACAGGGGTGTTGGGCGGTCAGCCCCAGCATTTT. Protein sequence: CASSSFTGVLGGQPQHF.

The chain combines TRBV6-2 or TRBV6-3 with TRBJ1-1; D uncertain. This CDR3 region has 13 residues. The ends were cut back, 2 bases at V and 3 bases at J, with 7 bases in the middle. CDR1 and CDR2 from the germline V gene are MNHEY and SVGEGT. This CDR3 is CASSYEEDTEAFF. CDR3 coding DNA: TGTGCCAGCAGTTACGAGGAGGACACTGAAGCTTTCTTT.

This clonotype was observed a handful of times. The chain recombines TRBV7-9 with TRBJ2-3; 11 nucleotides line up with TRBD2. Germline V gene lookup returns CDR1 SEHNR and CDR2 FQNEAQ (reference sequence). The CDR3 extends over 14 amino acids. V lost 5 bases and J lost 5; bases outside the gene matches: 3. As DNA, the CDR3 is TGTGCCAGCAGCACGCTAGCGGGGGGAGATACGCAGTATTTT. Translated, it gives CASSTLAGGDTQYF.

The chain combines TRBV11-2 with TRBJ2-1, with 10 bases matching TRBD2. The CDR3 length is 13 residues. The junction had 4 bases not matched to a gene; V was cut back by 5 bases and J by 9 bases. The germline V gene encodes CDR1 SGHAT and CDR2 FQNNGV. The CDR3 bases are TGTGCCAGCAGCCTGAAGCGGGGGGGTGAGCAGTTCTTC. Translating gives CASSLKRGGEQFF.

The J gene is TRBJ2-1, the V gene TRBV19; 10 bases are shared with TRBD2. CDR1 is LNHDA and CDR2 is SQIVND in the germline V gene (reference sequence). CDR3 length: 16 amino acids. Losses at the gene ends were 4 bases for V and 1 base for J; bases not matched to a gene: 4. The CDR3 DNA sequence: TGTGCCAGTAGTAAGCGGGGGGGCCGGTCCTACAATGAGCAGTTCTTC. This codes for CASSKRGGRSYNEQFF.

This chain uses TRBV7-3 with TRBJ2-3, with 10 positions matching TRBD2. V lost 6 bases and J lost 1; bases outside the gene matches: 7. The CDR3 covers 16 residues. Germline lookup yields CDR1 SGHTA and CDR2 FQGTGA. As DNA, the CDR3 is TGTGCCAGCAGTTCCGGTAGCGGGGGGCGCACAGATACGCAGTATTTT. It encodes CASSSGSGGRTDTQYF.

This clonotype has more than one count but fewer than ten. The chain recombines TRBV10-3 with TRBJ2-1, with a tentative D call TRBD1 (5 bases). The ends were cut back, 2 bases at V and 10 bases at J, with 15 bases in the middle. The CDR3 is 14 residues long. Germline V gives CDR1 ENHRY, CDR2 SYGVKD. CDR3 amino acids: CAISEGMSWGEQFF. The CDR3 DNA is TGTGCCATCAGTGAGGGTATGTCCTGGGGCGAGCAGTTCTTC.

There are many counts of this clonotype. The chain joins TRBV24-1 to TRBJ1-2; D may be TRBD1 (5 bases). CDR1 and CDR2 from the germline V gene are KGHDR and SFDVKD. The V gene lost 6 bases and the J gene lost 4 bases, with 17 bases spanning the gap. CDR3 length equals 15 residues. Here the CDR3 DNA reads TGTGCCACCAGTTTATCTAGGGGTCGGAGCTATGGCTACACCTTC. The encoded protein is CATSLSRGRSYGYTF.

The CDR3 is CASSSTGGVNSPLHF. The CDR3 region has the DNA TGTGCCAGTAGTTCGACAGGGGGCGTTAATTCACCCCTCCACTTT. The chain couples TRBV19 to TRBJ1-6; 10 bases align to TRBD1. The V segment lost 5 bases and the J segment 6 bases; nucleotides outside the gene matches: 4. Germline V gives CDR1 LNHDA, CDR2 SQIVND (reference sequence). The CDR3 totals 15 residues.

The gene calls are TRBV4-3 and TRBJ1-1, with D maybe TRBD1 (5 bases). Per the germline V gene, CDR1 is LGHNA and CDR2 is YSLEER. This CDR3 is 15 amino acids long. V was clipped by 2 bases and J by 8 bases, with 18 bases between them. CDR3 DNA: TGCGCCAGCAGCCAATTGCCCCAAACCGACAGCGAAGCTTTCTTT. It translates to CASSQLPQTDSEAFF.

This clonotype was counted between two and nine times. The chain recombines TRBV4-3 with TRBJ2-3; 9 bases fit TRBD2. Germline CDR1 and CDR2: LGHNA and YSLEER. V trimming: 1 base; J trimming: 4 bases; junction bases outside the gene matches: 9. This CDR3 comprises 17 residues. The CDR3 loop is CASSQVLARGGPDTQYF. DNA of the CDR3: TGCGCCAGCAGCCAAGTGTTGGCGCGGGGGGGCCCAGATACGCAGTATTTT.

This clonotype was seen only a few times. This chain connects TRBV30 to TRBJ1-6, with no clear D. CDR3 length: 13 amino acids. The V gene lost 1 base and the J gene lost 8 bases, with 9 bases spanning the gap. Germline loops: CDR1 GTSNPN, CDR2 SVGIG (reference sequence). CDR3 loop: CAWSALGDSPLHF. The CDR3 region has the DNA TGTGCCTGGAGTGCCCTGGGAGATTCACCCCTCCACTTT.

V gene TRBV6-5 combines with J gene TRBJ2-2; D is perhaps TRBD1 or TRBD2 (5 bases each). Looked up from germline, CDR1 is MNHEY and CDR2 is SVGAGI. V lost 6 bases and J 3 bases, leaving 17 bases between the germline ends. The CDR3 spans 16 residues. Here the CDR3 DNA reads TGTGCCAGCAGGCCCGTTGGGGGACGGTACACCGGGGAGCTGTTTTTT. Translating gives CASRPVGGRYTGELFF.

The chain is built from TRBV6-1 and TRBJ1-2; D is unclear. Looked up from germline, CDR1 is MNHNS and CDR2 is SASEGT. Between the trimmed V and J ends, which lost 3 bases and 7 bases, there was a span of 9 bases. This CDR3 comprises 12 residues. The CDR3 DNA sequence: TGTGCCAGCAGTGATTTTCTGGCTGGCTACACCTTC. Residues: CASSDFLAGYTF.

In this sample, this clonotype turned up a few times. This chain joins TRBV4-2 and TRBJ2-3; possibly TRBD2 for D (6 bases). The CDR3 loop spans 16 amino acids. Germline V lookup: CDR1 LGHNA, CDR2 YNFKEQ. V lost 4 bases and J lost 1, with 15 bases in between. CDR3 DNA: TGTGCCAGCAGCCGTTCCACCTCGGGGGGCACAGATACGCAGTATTTT. This translates into CASSRSTSGGTDTQYF.

The rearrangement uses TRBV9 and TRBJ1-3; D ambiguous. Germline V lookup: CDR1 SGDLS, CDR2 YYNGEE. The CDR3 has 13 residues. The V gene lost 2 bases and the J gene lost 0 bases, with 3 bases spanning the gap. The CDR3 loop is CASSVLSGNTIYF. In DNA form, the CDR3 reads TGTGCCAGCAGCGTCCTCTCTGGAAACACCATATATTTT.